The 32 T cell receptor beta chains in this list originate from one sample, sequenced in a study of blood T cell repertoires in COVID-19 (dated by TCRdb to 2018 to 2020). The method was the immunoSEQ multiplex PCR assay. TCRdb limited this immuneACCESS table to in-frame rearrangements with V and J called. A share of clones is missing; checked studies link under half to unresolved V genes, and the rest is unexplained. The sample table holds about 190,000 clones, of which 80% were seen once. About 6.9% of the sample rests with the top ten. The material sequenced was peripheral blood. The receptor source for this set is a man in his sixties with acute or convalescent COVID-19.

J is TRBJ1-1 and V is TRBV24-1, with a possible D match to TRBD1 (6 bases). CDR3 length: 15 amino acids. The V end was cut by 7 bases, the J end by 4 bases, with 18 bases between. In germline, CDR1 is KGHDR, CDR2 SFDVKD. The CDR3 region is CATSVREGVGTEAFF. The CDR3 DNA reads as TGTGCCACCAGCGTCAGGGAGGGGGTCGGCACTGAAGCTTTCTTT.

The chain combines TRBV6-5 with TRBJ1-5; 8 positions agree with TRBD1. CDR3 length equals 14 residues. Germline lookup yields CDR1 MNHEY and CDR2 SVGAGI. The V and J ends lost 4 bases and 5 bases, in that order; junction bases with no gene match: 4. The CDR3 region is CASSLQGEYQPQHF. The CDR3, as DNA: TGTGCCAGCAGTTTACAGGGGGAATATCAGCCCCAGCATTTT.

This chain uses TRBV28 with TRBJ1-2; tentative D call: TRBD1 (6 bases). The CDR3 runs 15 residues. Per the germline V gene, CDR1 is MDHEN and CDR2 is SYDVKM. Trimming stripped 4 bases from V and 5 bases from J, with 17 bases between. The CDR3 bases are TGTGCCAGCAGTTCCAATGTGGGAGGGGGATATGGCTACACCTTC. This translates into CASSSNVGGGYGYTF.

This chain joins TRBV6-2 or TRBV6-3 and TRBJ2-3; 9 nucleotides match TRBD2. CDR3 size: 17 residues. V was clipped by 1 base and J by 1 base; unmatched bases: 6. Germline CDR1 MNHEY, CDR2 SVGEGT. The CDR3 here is CASSYYVVAGGTDTQYF. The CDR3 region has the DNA TGTGCCAGCAGTTACTATGTGGTAGCGGGAGGCACAGATACGCAGTATTTT.

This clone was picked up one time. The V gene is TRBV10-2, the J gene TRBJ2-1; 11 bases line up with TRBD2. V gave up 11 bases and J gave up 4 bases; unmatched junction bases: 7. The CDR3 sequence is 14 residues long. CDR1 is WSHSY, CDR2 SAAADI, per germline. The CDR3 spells CAVGTSGFYNEQFF. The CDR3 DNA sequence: TGCGCCGTCGGGACTAGCGGATTTTACAATGAGCAGTTCTTC.

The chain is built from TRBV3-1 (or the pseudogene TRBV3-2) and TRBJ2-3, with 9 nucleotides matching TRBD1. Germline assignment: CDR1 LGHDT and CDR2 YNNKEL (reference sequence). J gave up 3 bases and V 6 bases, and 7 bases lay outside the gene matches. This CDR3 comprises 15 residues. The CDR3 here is CASSPRTGATDTQYF. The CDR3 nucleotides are TGTGCCAGCAGTCCTAGGACAGGGGCAACAGATACGCAGTATTTT.

The CDR3 region has the DNA TGTGCCAGCAGTTACTCCAGGGCCTCCTATAATTCACCCCTCCACTTT. This gives the protein CASSYSRASYNSPLHF. The rearrangement uses TRBV6-5 and TRBJ1-6, with D perhaps TRBD1 (5 bases). The CDR3 loop spans 16 amino acids. V was clipped by 0 bases and J by 0 bases, with 6 bases between them. The germline V gene has CDR1 MNHEY and CDR2 SVGAGI.

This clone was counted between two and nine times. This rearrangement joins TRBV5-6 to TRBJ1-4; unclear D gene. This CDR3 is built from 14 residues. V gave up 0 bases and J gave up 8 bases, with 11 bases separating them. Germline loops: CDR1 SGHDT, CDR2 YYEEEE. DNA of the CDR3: TGTGCCAGCAGCTTGGCCGTTGACGGGGAAAAACTGTTTTTT. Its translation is CASSLAVDGEKLFF.

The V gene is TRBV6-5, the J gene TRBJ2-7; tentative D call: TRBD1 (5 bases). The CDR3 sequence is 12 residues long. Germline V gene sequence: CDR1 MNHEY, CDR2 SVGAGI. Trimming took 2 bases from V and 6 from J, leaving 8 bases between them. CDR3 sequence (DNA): TGTGCCAGCAGTTACGAAGGGGTCGAGCAGTACTTC. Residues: CASSYEGVEQYF.

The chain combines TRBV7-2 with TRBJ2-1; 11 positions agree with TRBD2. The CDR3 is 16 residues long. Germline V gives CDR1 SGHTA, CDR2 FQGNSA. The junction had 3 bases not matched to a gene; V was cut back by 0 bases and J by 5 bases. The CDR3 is CASSLALAGGDNEQFF. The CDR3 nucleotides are TGTGCCAGCAGCTTAGCGCTAGCGGGAGGAGACAATGAGCAGTTCTTC.

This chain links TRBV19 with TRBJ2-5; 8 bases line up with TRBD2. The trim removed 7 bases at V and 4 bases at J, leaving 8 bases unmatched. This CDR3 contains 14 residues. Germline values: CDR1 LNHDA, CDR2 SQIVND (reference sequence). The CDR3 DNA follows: TGTGCCAGTAAGGGCGGGGGGTCCGCAGAGACCCAGTACTTC. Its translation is CASKGGGSAETQYF.

CDR3 DNA sequence: TGTGCCAGCAGCTTGGCAGGTGGGGGGGCCTACGAGCAGTACTTC. It translates to CASSLAGGGAYEQYF. The chain has TRBV5-6 and TRBJ2-7, with 7 bases lining up with TRBD2. This CDR3 has 15 amino acids. The trim removed 0 bases at V and 2 bases at J, leaving 5 bases unmatched. Germline V gene data show CDR1 as SGHDT and CDR2 as YYEEEE.

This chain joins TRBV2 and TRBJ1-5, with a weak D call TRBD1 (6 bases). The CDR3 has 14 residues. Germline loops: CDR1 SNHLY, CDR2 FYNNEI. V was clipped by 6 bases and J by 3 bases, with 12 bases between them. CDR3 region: CASRADRLNQPQHF. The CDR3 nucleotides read TGTGCCAGCAGGGCCGACAGGCTCAATCAGCCCCAGCATTTT. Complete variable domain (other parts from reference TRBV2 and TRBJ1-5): EPEVTQTPSHQVTQMGQEVILRCVPISNHLYFYWYRQILGQKVEFLVSFYNNEISEKSEIFDDQFSVERPDGSNFTLKIRSTKLEDSAMYFCASRADRLNQPQHFGDGTRLSIL.

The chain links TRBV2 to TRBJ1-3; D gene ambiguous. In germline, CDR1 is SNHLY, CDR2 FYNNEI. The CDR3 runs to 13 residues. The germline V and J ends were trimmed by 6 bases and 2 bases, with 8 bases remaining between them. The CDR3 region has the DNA TGTGCCAGCAGCACGGGGACTGGAAACACCATATATTTT. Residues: CASSTGTGNTIYF.

The CDR3 DNA follows: TGTGCCAGCAGCTCCCGAGGGCCGCCCCAGCATTTT. Translated: CASSSRGPPQHF. The V and J genes are TRBV7-2 and TRBJ1-5; D remains unclear. V was pared by 4 bases and J by 9 bases, with 10 bases between. The CDR3 contains 12 residues. Germline V gene sequence: CDR1 SGHTA, CDR2 FQGNSA.

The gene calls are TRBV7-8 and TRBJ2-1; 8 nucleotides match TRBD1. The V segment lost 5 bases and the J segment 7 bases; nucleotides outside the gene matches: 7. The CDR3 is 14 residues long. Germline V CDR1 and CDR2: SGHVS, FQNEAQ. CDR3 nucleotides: TGTGCCAGCAGCCCACAGACAGGGGATAATGAGCAGTTCTTC. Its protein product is CASSPQTGDNEQFF.

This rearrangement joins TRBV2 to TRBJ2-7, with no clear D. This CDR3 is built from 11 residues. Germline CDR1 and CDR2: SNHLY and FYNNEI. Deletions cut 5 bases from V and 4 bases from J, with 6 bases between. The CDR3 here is CASSPGYEQYF. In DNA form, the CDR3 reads TGTGCCAGCAGTCCAGGTTACGAGCAGTACTTC. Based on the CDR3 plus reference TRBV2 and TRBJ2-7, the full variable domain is EPEVTQTPSHQVTQMGQEVILRCVPISNHLYFYWYRQILGQKVEFLVSFYNNEISEKSEIFDDQFSVERPDGSNFTLKIRSTKLEDSAMYFCASSPGYEQYFGPGTRLTVT.

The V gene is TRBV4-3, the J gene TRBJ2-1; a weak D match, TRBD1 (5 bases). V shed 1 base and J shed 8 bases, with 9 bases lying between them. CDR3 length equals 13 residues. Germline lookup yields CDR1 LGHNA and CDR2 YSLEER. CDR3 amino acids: CASSQARGDEQFF. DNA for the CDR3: TGCGCCAGCAGCCAAGCTAGGGGCGATGAGCAGTTCTTC.

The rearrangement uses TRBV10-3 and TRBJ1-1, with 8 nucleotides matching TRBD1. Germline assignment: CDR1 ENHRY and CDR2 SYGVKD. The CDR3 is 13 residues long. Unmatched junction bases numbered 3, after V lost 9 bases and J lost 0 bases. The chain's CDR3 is CAMTGDLNTEAFF. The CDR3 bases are TGTGCCATGACAGGGGACCTGAACACTGAAGCTTTCTTT.

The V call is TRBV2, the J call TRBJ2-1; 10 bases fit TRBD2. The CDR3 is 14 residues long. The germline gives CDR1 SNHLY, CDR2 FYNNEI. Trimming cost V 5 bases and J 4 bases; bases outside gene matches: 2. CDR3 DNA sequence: TGTGCCAGCAGTCGGACTAGCGGTTACAATGAGCAGTTCTTC. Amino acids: CASSRTSGYNEQFF.

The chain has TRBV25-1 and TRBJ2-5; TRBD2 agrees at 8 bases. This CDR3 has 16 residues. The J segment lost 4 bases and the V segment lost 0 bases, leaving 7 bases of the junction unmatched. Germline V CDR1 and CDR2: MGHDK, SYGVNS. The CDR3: CASSEYGISGTETQYF. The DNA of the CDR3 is TGTGCCAGCAGTGAATATGGGATTAGCGGGACAGAGACCCAGTACTTC.

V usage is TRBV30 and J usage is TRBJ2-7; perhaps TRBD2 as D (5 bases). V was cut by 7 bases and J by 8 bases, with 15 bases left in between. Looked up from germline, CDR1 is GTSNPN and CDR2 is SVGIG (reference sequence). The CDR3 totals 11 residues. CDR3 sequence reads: CASSRGGQQYF. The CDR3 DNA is TGTGCCTCTTCTCGCGGAGGACAGCAGTACTTC.

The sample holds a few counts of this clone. This CDR3 is CASSRLEARQPQHF. DNA of the CDR3: TGTGCCAGCAGCCGCCTTGAAGCTCGGCAGCCCCAGCATTTT. The J gene is TRBJ1-5, the V gene TRBV2; D gene uncertain. Trimming removed 6 bases at V and 7 bases at J, with 16 bases between. Germline loops: CDR1 SNHLY, CDR2 FYNNEI. The CDR3 sequence is 14 residues long.

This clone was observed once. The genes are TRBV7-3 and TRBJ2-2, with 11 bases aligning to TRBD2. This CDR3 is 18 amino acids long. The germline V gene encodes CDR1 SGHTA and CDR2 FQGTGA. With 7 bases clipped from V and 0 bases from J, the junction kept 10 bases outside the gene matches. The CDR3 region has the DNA TGTGCCAGCACCAAAGGAACTAGCGGGGGTTCGAACACCGGGGAGCTGTTTTTT. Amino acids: CASTKGTSGGSNTGELFF.

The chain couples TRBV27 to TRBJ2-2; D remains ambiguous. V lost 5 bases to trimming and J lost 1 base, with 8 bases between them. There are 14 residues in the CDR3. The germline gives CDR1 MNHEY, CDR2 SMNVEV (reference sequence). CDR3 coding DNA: TGTGCCAGCAGTACCCAACTGAACACCGGGGAGCTGTTTTTT. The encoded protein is CASSTQLNTGELFF.

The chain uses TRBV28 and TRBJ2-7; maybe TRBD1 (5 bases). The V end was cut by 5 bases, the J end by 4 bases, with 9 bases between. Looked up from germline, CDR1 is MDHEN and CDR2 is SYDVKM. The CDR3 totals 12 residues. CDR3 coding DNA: TGTGCCAGCAGTCTAGGGGATTACGAGCAGTACTTC. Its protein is CASSLGDYEQYF.

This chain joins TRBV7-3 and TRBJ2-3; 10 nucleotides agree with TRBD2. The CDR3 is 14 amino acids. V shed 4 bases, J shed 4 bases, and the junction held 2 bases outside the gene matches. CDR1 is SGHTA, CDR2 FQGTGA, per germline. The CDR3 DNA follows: TGTGCCAGCAGCTATAGCGGGAGGCCAGATACGCAGTATTTT. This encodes CASSYSGRPDTQYF.

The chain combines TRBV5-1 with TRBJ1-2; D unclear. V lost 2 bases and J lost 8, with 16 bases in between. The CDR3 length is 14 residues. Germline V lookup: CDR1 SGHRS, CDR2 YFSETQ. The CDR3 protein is CASSFDWEAYGYTF. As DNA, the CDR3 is TGCGCCAGCAGCTTTGATTGGGAGGCCTACGGCTACACCTTC.

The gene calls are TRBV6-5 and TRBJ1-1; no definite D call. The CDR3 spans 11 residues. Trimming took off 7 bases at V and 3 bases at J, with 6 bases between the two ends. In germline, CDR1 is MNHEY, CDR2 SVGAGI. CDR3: CASTVYTEAFF. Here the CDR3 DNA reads TGTGCCAGCACGGTCTACACTGAAGCTTTCTTT.

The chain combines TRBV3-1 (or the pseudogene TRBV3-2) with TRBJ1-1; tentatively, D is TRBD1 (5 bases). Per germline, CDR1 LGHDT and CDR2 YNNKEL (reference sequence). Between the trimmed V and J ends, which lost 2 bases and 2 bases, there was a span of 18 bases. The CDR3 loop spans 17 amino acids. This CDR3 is CASSQSMGSRANTEAFF. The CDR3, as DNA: TGTGCCAGCAGCCAATCCATGGGTTCCAGGGCCAACACTGAAGCTTTCTTT.

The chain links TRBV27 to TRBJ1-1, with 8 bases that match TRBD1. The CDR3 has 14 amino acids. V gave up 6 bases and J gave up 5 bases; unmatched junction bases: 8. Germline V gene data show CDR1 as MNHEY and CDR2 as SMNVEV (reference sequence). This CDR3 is CASSQDRAGTEAFF. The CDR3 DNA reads TGTGCCAGCAGCCAGGACAGGGCGGGGACTGAAGCTTTCTTT.

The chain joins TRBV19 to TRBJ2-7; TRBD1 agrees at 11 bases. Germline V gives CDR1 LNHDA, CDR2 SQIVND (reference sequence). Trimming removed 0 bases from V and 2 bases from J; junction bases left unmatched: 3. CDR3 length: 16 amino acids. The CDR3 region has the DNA TGTGCCAGTAGTATAGATCGGGACAGGGGGGCCTACGAGCAGTACTTC. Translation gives CASSIDRDRGAYEQYF.